This T cell receptor (beta chain) stems from a study of T cell responses to AZD1222 COVID-19 vaccine. Study in general: Pooling covered second doses at about 4 or about 12 weeks.

The CDR3 consists of 15 residues. CDR1 and CDR2 from the germline V gene are SGHNT and YYREEE (reference sequence). V was clipped by 4 bases and J by 1 base, with 15 bases between them. Concerning this clone itself: Its specificity is not known.

Study-level points and caveats: A mostly white British donor set with more females was recruited, and clonal diversity was possibly underestimated. Seropositive status at baseline applied to only five to seven AZD1222 recipients. Two AZD1222 doses significantly raised spike-specific TCR breadth and depth over controls.

Assay: immunoSEQ multiplex PCR; the TCRdb copy retains only in-frame clones and omits some. This table has about 120,000 clones, more than 75% appearing once. This material consisted of peripheral blood, taken on day 0 of AZD1222 vaccination. This receptor was taken from an adult in good health. The chain has TRBV5-4 and TRBJ2-7; D not certain. The CDR3 loop is CASSTQGVGSYEQYF. The CDR3 DNA follows: TGTGCCAGCAGCACTCAAGGCGTGGGGTCCTACGAGCAGTACTTC.